This T cell receptor beta chain was found in a study of post-analysis software for immune sequencing data. cDNA libraries for TCR beta contained unique molecular identifiers. TCRdb processed the PCR reads anew with MiXCR; each CDR3 protein has one entry. The sample holds hundreds of thousands of distinct CDR3 sequences, 25% to 30% seen once. The table lists this clonotype with a count of one. What it binds is unknown. At one end, the junction sequence differs from germline, possibly due to a read error. The CDR3 totals 12 residues. Study outcomes and limitations: Controls showed significantly higher normalized Chao1 diversity than did multiple sclerosis patients. Co-batched samples clustered tightly together by F measure. Higher frequency in patients than in controls was seen for roughly five TRBV segments, with TRBV5-6, TRBV5-1 and TRBV20-1 among them.

The sequenced sample was blood. This chain links TRBV12-3 or TRBV12-4 with TRBJ2-3; D unclear. The TCR sequence derives from a girl aged 10 to 17 with multiple sclerosis. CDR3 in amino acids: CAGSVGPDTQYF. For the CDR3, the DNA is TGTGCCGGCAGTGTGGGCCCAGATACGCAGTATTTT.